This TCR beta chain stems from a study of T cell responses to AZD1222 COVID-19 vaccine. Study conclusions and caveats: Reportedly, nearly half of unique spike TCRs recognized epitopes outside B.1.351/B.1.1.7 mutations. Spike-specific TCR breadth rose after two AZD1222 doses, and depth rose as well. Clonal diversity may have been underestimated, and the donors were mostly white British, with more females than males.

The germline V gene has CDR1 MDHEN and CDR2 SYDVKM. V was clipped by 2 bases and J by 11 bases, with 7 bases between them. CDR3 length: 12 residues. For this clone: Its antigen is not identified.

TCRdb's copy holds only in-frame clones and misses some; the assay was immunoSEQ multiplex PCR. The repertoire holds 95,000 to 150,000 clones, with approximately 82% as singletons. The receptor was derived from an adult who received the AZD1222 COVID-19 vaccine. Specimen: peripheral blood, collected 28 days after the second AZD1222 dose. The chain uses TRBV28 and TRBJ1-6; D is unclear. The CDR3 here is CASSLGFTPLHF. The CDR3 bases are TGTGCCAGCAGTTTAGGGTTCACACCCCTCCACTTT.